The 24 T cell receptor beta chains below come from one sample, sequenced in a study of blood T cell repertoires in COVID-19. Profiled with immunoSEQ multiplex PCR; TCRdb holds only in-frame clones, not every one. Seen here are about 41,000 clones, about four fifths observed once, and the top ten hold 35% to 45%. Sequencing was done on a sample of peripheral blood. These TCRs come from a woman at least 80 years old with active or convalescent COVID-19.

The chain couples TRBV15 to TRBJ1-4; the match to TRBD1 covers 10 bases. This CDR3 region has 17 residues. The germline CDR1 and CDR2 sequences are LNHNV and YYDKDF (reference sequence). J gave up 6 bases and V 6 bases, and 13 bases lay outside the gene matches. The CDR3 sequence is CATSNVPSGTGDEKLFF. CDR3 nucleotides: TGTGCCACCAGTAATGTACCCTCCGGGACAGGGGATGAAAAACTGTTTTTT. Using reference TRBV15 and TRBJ1-4 for the parts outside the CDR3, the full variable domain is DAMVIQNPRYQVTQFGKPVTLSCSQTLNHNVMYWYQQKSSQAPKLLFHYYDKDFNNEADTPDNFQSRRPNTSFCFLDIRSPGLGDTAMYLCATSNVPSGTGDEKLFFGSGTQLSVL.

This chain's CDR3 is CASRPGYMVGYTF. The CDR3 nucleotides are TGTGCCAGCAGGCCGGGATACATGGTTGGCTACACCTTC. This chain uses TRBV2 with TRBJ1-2; no clear D. Germline V lookup: CDR1 SNHLY, CDR2 FYNNEI. The ends were cut back, 6 bases at V and 7 bases at J, with 15 bases in the middle. CDR3 length: 13 residues.

The CDR3 protein is CASSREALRGYNEQFF. CDR3 bases: TGTGCCAGCAGCCGAGAGGCCCTCCGCGGCTACAATGAGCAGTTCTTC. The chain joins TRBV7-6 to TRBJ2-1, with D unclear. Germline V lookup: CDR1 SGHVS, CDR2 FNYEAQ. This CDR3 is 16 amino acids long. V lost 5 bases to trimming and J lost 3 bases, with 17 bases between them.

V and J are TRBV5-1 and TRBJ1-1, with 7 nucleotides matching TRBD1. CDR1 is SGHRS and CDR2 is YFSETQ in the germline V gene. The CDR3 is made up of 15 amino acids. Trimming at V came to 0 bases and at J to 4 bases, leaving 6 bases not matched to a gene. The CDR3 DNA is TGCGCCAGCAGCTTGGTTCCAGGGGGTGTCACTGAAGCTTTCTTT. Translation gives CASSLVPGGVTEAFF.

The chain couples TRBV20-1 to TRBJ1-5, with unresolved D. The CDR3 runs 13 residues. Trimming removed 3 bases at V and 3 bases at J, with 9 bases between. Germline assignment: CDR1 DFQATT and CDR2 SNEGSKA (reference sequence). In nucleotides, the CDR3 is TGCAGTGCTAGTCTCTCTCTCAATCAGCCCCAGCATTTT. The encoded protein is CSASLSLNQPQHF.

This chain connects TRBV7-9 to TRBJ2-2; perhaps TRBD2 as D (5 bases). The CDR3 contains 17 residues. CDR1 is SEHNR, CDR2 FQNEAQ, per germline (reference sequence). V gave up 2 bases and J gave up 4 bases, with 17 bases separating them. The CDR3 nucleotides read TGTGCCAGCAGCTTAAAGACCGGGGTCCTGATCACCGGGGAGCTGTTTTTT. Protein: CASSLKTGVLITGELFF.

The chain employs TRBV19 and TRBJ2-3; TRBD1 agrees at 8 bases. Trimming removed 6 bases from V and 2 bases from J; junction bases left unmatched: 4. CDR1 is LNHDA, CDR2 SQIVND, per germline (reference sequence). There are 14 residues in the CDR3. CDR3 loop: CASSVQGVTDTQYF. The CDR3 nucleotides are TGTGCCAGTAGCGTACAGGGGGTCACAGATACGCAGTATTTT. The entire variable domain, with the rest obtained from reference TRBV19 and TRBJ2-3, is as follows: DGGITQSPKYLFRKEGQNVTLSCEQNLNHDAMYWYRQDPGQGLRLIYYSQIVNDFQKGDIAEGYSVSREKKESFPLTVTSAQKNPTAFYLCASSVQGVTDTQYFGPGTRLTVL.

The rearrangement joins TRBV7-8 to TRBJ1-6; the D gene is possibly TRBD1 (5 bases). The germline V gene has CDR1 SGHVS and CDR2 FQNEAQ. Deletions cut 5 bases from V and 7 bases from J, with 12 bases between. The length of the CDR3 is 14 residues. CDR3 amino acids: CASSDRRQNSPLHF. In DNA form, the CDR3 reads TGTGCCAGCAGCGACCGACGACAGAATTCACCCCTCCACTTT. Full variable domain (outside the CDR3, taken from reference TRBV7-8 and TRBJ1-6): GAGVSQSPRYKVAKRGQDVALRCDPISGHVSLFWYQQALGQGPEFLTYFQNEAQLDKSGLPSDRFFAERPEGSVSTLKIQRTQQEDSAVYLCASSDRRQNSPLHFGNGTRLTVT.

This clone was detected only a few times. The chain uses TRBV4-2 and TRBJ1-2, with 7 bases lining up with TRBD1. CDR1 and CDR2 (germline): LGHNA, YNFKEQ. J lost 0 bases, V lost 2 bases, and 3 bases had no gene match. The CDR3 runs 15 residues. CDR3 nucleotides: TGTGCCAGCAGCCAACAAACAGGGGCTAACTATGGCTACACCTTC. Amino acid sequence: CASSQQTGANYGYTF.

The chain carries TRBV28 and TRBJ1-5, with 9 nucleotides matching TRBD1. The CDR3 consists of 14 residues. The ends lost 6 bases at V and 6 bases at J; junction bases unmatched: 6. Germline CDR1 and CDR2: MDHEN and SYDVKM. In DNA, the CDR3 is TGTGCCAGCAGAAAGACAGGGGGGGGTCAGCCCCAGCATTTT. This codes for CASRKTGGGQPQHF.

The rearrangement links TRBV3-1 (or the pseudogene TRBV3-2) to TRBJ2-4; 7 positions match TRBD1. V was clipped by 0 bases and J by 2 bases; unmatched bases: 7. Germline CDR1 LGHDT, CDR2 YNNKEL (reference sequence). The CDR3 is 17 residues long. CDR3 in DNA: TGTGCCAGCAGCCAAGATCGGGACAGTTTAACCAAAAACATTCAGTACTTC. Amino acid sequence: CASSQDRDSLTKNIQYF.

V is TRBV5-4 and J is TRBJ1-1, with D possibly TRBD1 on 6 matching bases. V lost 2 bases and J lost 1, with 9 bases in between. The CDR3 length is 14 residues. The germline V gene has CDR1 SGHNT and CDR2 YYREEE (reference sequence). Here the CDR3 DNA reads TGTGCCAGCAGCTTAGGACAGACGAACACTGAAGCTTTCTTT. Translating it yields CASSLGQTNTEAFF. Looking up the rest from reference TRBV5-4 and TRBJ1-1 gives the full variable domain: ETGVTQSPTHLIKTRGQQVTLRCSSQSGHNTVSWYQQALGQGPQFIFQYYREEENGRGNFPPRFSGLQFPNYSSELNVNALELDDSALYLCASSLGQTNTEAFFGQGTRLTVV.

The V and J genes are TRBV5-1 and TRBJ1-4; 7 nucleotides agree with TRBD1. Unmatched junction bases numbered 6, after V lost 3 bases and J lost 4 bases. This CDR3 spans 15 amino acids. The germline V gene has CDR1 SGHRS and CDR2 YFSETQ. The CDR3 here is CASSSTGQDNEKLFF. The CDR3 DNA is TGCGCCAGCAGCTCGACAGGGCAAGATAATGAAAAACTGTTTTTT.

CDR3 bases: TGTGCCAGCAGGGCGACGACAGGGCCGGGAGGCTACACCTTC. Encoded protein: CASRATTGPGGYTF. The chain has TRBV2 and TRBJ1-2; 7 bases fit TRBD1. The germline gives CDR1 SNHLY, CDR2 FYNNEI. V trimming: 6 bases; J trimming: 8 bases; junction bases outside the gene matches: 12. This CDR3 region has 14 residues.

This clone has only one observation. The chain has TRBV28 and TRBJ2-7; possible D gene TRBD2, 6 bases. Germline V CDR1 and CDR2: MDHEN, SYDVKM. The CDR3 length is 14 residues. Trimming removed 3 bases at V and 2 bases at J, with 11 bases between. CDR3 coding DNA: TGTGCCAGCAGTTTCCGGGGGAAGCCCTACGAGCAGTACTTC. This sequence encodes CASSFRGKPYEQYF.

The chain is built from TRBV3-1 (or the pseudogene TRBV3-2) and TRBJ2-1; 12 nucleotides align to TRBD2. This CDR3 has 15 amino acids. Unmatched junction bases numbered 7, after V lost 4 bases and J lost 9 bases. CDR1 and CDR2 (germline): LGHDT, YNNKEL (reference sequence). CDR3 sequence (DNA): TGTGCCAGCAGCCGAGGTGGACTAGCGGGAAGTGAGCAGTTCTTC. As protein: CASSRGGLAGSEQFF.

This chain connects TRBV7-8 to TRBJ1-1, with D hard to call. Per germline, CDR1 SGHVS and CDR2 FQNEAQ. This CDR3 is built from 11 residues. Trimming took 4 bases from V and 11 from J, leaving 11 bases between them. CDR3 bases: TGTGCCAGCAGCTCGCAAGGAGCGGCTTTCTTT. Translated: CASSSQGAAFF.

The genes are TRBV6-7 and TRBJ1-2, with 9 bases lining up with TRBD1. TRBV6-7 has ORF status, its function being uncertain. The CDR3 loop spans 15 amino acids. V shed 7 bases and J 7 bases; nucleotides not matched to a gene: 13. CDR3: CASNNPGQGRGGYTF. The CDR3 DNA follows: TGTGCCAGCAATAACCCGGGACAGGGAAGGGGTGGCTACACCTTC.

This clone was observed a single time. The chain carries TRBV3-1 (or the pseudogene TRBV3-2) and TRBJ2-6, with D perhaps matching TRBD1 (5 bases). The CDR3 sequence is 16 residues long. Germline CDR1 LGHDT, CDR2 YNNKEL (reference sequence). Trimming took off 1 base at V and 0 bases at J, with 7 bases between the two ends. The CDR3 loop is CASSQAGNSGANVLTF. CDR3 nucleotide sequence: TGTGCCAGCAGCCAAGCAGGGAACTCTGGGGCCAACGTCCTGACTTTC.

The chain uses TRBV19 and TRBJ2-1, with 12 positions matching TRBD2. The germline V gene encodes CDR1 LNHDA and CDR2 SQIVND (reference sequence). CDR3 length equals 16 residues. After removal of 6 bases from V and 7 bases from J, the junction contained 10 bases not matched to a gene. The chain's CDR3 is CASSQTSGSLLNEQFF. DNA of the CDR3: TGTGCCAGTAGCCAGACTAGCGGGAGCTTACTGAATGAGCAGTTCTTC.

The genes are TRBV9 and TRBJ1-6, with a tentative D call TRBD1 (5 bases). CDR3 length: 14 amino acids. Deletions cut 4 bases from V and 9 bases from J, with 14 bases between. Germline loops: CDR1 SGDLS, CDR2 YYNGEE. The CDR3 is CASSPESGVSPLHF. CDR3 coding DNA: TGTGCCAGCAGCCCCGAATCGGGGGTTTCACCCCTCCACTTT. The full variable domain, in which reference TRBV9 and TRBJ1-6 provide the parts outside the CDR3, is DSGVTQTPKHLITATGQRVTLRCSPRSGDLSVYWYQQSLDQGLQFLIQYYNGEERAKGNILERFSAQQFPDLHSELNLSSLELGDSALYFCASSPESGVSPLHFGNGTRLTVT.

This clone came up a few times. The chain carries TRBV28 and TRBJ1-1; 10 nucleotides align to TRBD1. Trimming cost V 4 bases and J 2 bases; bases outside gene matches: 7. The CDR3 contains 16 residues. Germline V gene data show CDR1 as MDHEN and CDR2 as SYDVKM. Here the CDR3 reads CASSSGQGKLNTEAFF. CDR3 nucleotide sequence: TGTGCCAGCAGTTCGGGACAGGGGAAGCTAAACACTGAAGCTTTCTTT.

V gene TRBV7-9 combines with J gene TRBJ2-1, with D unclear. The CDR3 is 14 residues long. V was shortened by 2 bases and J by 7 bases, with 12 bases between the two germline ends. The germline V gene has CDR1 SEHNR and CDR2 FQNEAQ (reference sequence). CDR3 bases: TGTGCCAGCAGCTTAAGTTTGAGTAATAATGAGCAGTTCTTC. This codes for CASSLSLSNNEQFF. The variable domain in full, completed from reference TRBV7-9 and TRBJ2-1, reads DTGVSQNPRHKITKRGQNVTFRCDPISEHNRLYWYRQTLGQGPEFLTYFQNEAQLEKSRLLSDRFSAERPKGSFSTLEIQRTEQGDSAMYLCASSLSLSNNEQFFGPGTRLTVL.

V usage is TRBV7-2 and J usage is TRBJ1-1; no clear D. Germline CDR1 is SGHTA and CDR2 is FQGNSA. The CDR3 spans 11 residues. The V gene lost 3 bases and the J gene lost 8 bases, with 7 bases spanning the gap. This CDR3 is CASSLIREAFF. In DNA, the CDR3 is TGTGCCAGCAGCTTGATCAGGGAAGCTTTCTTT.